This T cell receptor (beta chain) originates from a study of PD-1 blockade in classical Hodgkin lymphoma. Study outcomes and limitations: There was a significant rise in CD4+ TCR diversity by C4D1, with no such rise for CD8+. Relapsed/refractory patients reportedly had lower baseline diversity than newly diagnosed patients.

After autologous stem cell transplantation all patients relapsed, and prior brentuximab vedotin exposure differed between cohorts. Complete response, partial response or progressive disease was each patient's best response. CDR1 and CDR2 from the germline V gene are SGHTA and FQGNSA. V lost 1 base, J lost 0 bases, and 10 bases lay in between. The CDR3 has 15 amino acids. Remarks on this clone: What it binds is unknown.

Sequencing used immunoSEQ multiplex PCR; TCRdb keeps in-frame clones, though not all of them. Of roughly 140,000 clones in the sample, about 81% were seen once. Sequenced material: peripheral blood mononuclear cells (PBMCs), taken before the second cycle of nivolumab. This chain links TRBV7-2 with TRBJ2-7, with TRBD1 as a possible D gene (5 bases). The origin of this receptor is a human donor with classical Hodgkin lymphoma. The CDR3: CASSLVGASSYEQYF. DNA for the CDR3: TGTGCCAGCAGCTTAGTAGGGGCCAGCTCCTACGAGCAGTACTTC. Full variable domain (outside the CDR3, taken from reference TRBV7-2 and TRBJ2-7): GAGVSQSPSNKVTEKGKDVELRCDPISGHTALYWYRQSLGQGLEFLIYFQGNSAPDKSGLPSDRFSAERTGGSVSTLTIQRTQQEDSAVYLCASSLVGASSYEQYFGPGTRLTVT.